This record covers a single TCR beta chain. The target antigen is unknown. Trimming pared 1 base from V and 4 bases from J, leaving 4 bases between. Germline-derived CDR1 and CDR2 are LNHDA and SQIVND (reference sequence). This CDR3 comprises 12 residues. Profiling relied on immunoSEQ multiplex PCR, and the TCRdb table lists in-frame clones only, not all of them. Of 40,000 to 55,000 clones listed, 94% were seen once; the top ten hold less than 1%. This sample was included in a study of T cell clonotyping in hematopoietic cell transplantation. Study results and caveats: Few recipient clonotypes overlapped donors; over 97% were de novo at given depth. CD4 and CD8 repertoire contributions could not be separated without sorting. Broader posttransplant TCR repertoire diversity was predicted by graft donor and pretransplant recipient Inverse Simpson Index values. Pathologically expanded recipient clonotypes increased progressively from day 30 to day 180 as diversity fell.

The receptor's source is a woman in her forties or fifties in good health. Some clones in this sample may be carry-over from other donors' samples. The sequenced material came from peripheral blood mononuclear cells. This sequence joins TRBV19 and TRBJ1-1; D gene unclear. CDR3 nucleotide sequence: TGTGCCAGTAGTATAGGATTCACTGAAGCTTTCTTT. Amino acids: CASSIGFTEAFF.